This T cell receptor beta chain was obtained from a study of PD-L1 blockade in urothelial cancer. About the study: About 90% of the roughly 29 patients were men with bladder-origin urothelial cancer. Study outcomes and limitations: Survival was better when pretreatment blood TCR clonality fell below the median.

Only one count was recorded for this clone. Its target is unknown. The CDR3 extends over 14 amino acids. The germline gives CDR1 PRHDT, CDR2 FYEKMQ (reference sequence). V lost 5 bases to trimming and J lost 5 bases; unmatched junction nucleotides: 6. Time point indicated: pretreatment peripheral blood. Patient sample counts ranged from 1 to 8, pretreatment and on-treatment. Profiling relied on immunoSEQ multiplex PCR, and the TCRdb table lists in-frame clones only, not all of them. The data hold around 100,000 clones, with around 86% observed a single time. The sequencing here drew on PBMCs, taken around atezolizumab (anti-PD-L1) treatment. The receptor was derived from a man aged 60-69 years with urothelial cancer. This rearrangement joins TRBV13 to TRBJ1-2, with 9 bases matching TRBD1. The CDR3 DNA follows: TGTGCCAGCAGCCACAGGGGGCTCTTGTATGGCTACACCTTC. It specifies CASSHRGLLYGYTF.